The rows below give T cell receptor beta chains drawn from one sample of a study of human T cells and chemical hapten exposure. A single record per CDR3 protein comes from TCRdb applying MiXCR to the 5' RACE reads. The repertoire has 130,000 or so distinct CDR3 sequences, around 4.4% of them found once; the top ten carry over 1.3%. These receptors originate from a female donor in good health. Both conserved end residues are part of each CDR3. The D gene is left open where the match is weak. Only some rows state a clone size, as once, few, many or a class for expanded clones.

j_gene: TRBJ2-5
d_gene: .
abundance: many
len: 10
v_gene: TRBV20-1
CDR3aa: CSARKETQYF
CDR3nt: TGCAGTGCTAGAAAAGAGACCCAGTACTTC

j_gene: TRBJ2-6
d_gene: .
abundance: many
len: 13
v_gene: TRBV20-1
CDR3aa: CSAYPPGANVLTF
CDR3nt: TGCAGTGCCTACCCACCAGGCGCCAACGTCCTGACTTTC

j_gene: TRBJ1-1
d_gene: .
abundance: few
len: 13
v_gene: TRBV20-1
CDR3aa: CSARDRGPSEAFF
CDR3nt: TGCAGTGCTAGAGATAGAGGTCCGAGTGAAGCTTTCTTT

j_gene: TRBJ2-4
d_gene: .
abundance: many
len: 14
v_gene: TRBV28
CDR3aa: CASSRPLAKNIQYF
CDR3nt: TGTGCCAGCAGTCGACCCTTAGCCAAAAACATTCAGTACTTC

j_gene: TRBJ2-2
d_gene: TRBD2
abundance: many
len: 16
v_gene: TRBV3-1
CDR3aa: CASSPLRGGPVGELFF
CDR3nt: TGTGCCAGCAGCCCCTTGCGGGGGGGCCCCGTCGGGGAGCTGTTTTTT

j_gene: TRBJ1-4
d_gene: .
abundance: many
len: 16
v_gene: TRBV5-1
CDR3aa: CASSLWGNPTNEKLFF
CDR3nt: TGCGCCAGCAGCTTGTGGGGAAATCCAACTAATGAAAAACTGTTTTTT

j_gene: TRBJ1-1
d_gene: .
abundance: many
len: 13
v_gene: TRBV12-3/TRBV12-4
CDR3aa: CASSLYVNTEAFF
CDR3nt: TGTGCCAGCAGTCTTTATGTGAACACTGAAGCTTTCTTT

j_gene: TRBJ2-7
d_gene: .
abundance: many
len: 17
v_gene: TRBV27
CDR3aa: CARGRDRNPVSSYEQYF
CDR3nt: TGTGCAAGGGGGCGGGACAGAAACCCTGTGAGCTCCTACGAGCAGTACTTC

j_gene: TRBJ1-1
d_gene: .
abundance: many
len: 14
v_gene: TRBV6-2/TRBV6-3
CDR3aa: CASSYTKRGTEAFF
CDR3nt: TGTGCCAGCAGTTACACGAAGCGTGGCACTGAAGCTTTCTTT

j_gene: TRBJ2-1
d_gene: .
abundance: few
len: 11
v_gene: TRBV28
CDR3aa: CASSCGNEQFF
CDR3nt: TGTGCCAGCAGTTGCGGAAATGAGCAGTTCTTC

j_gene: TRBJ2-1
d_gene: .
abundance: few
len: 15
v_gene: TRBV6-2/TRBV6-3
CDR3aa: CASTQGWGAYNEQFF
CDR3nt: TGTGCCAGCACGCAGGGATGGGGGGCCTACAATGAGCAGTTCTTC

j_gene: TRBJ2-2
d_gene: TRBD2
abundance: many
len: 17
v_gene: TRBV3-1
CDR3aa: CASSPVAGGGRTGELFF
CDR3nt: TGTGCCAGCAGCCCCGTAGCGGGGGGGGGCCGAACCGGGGAGCTGTTTTTT

j_gene: TRBJ2-7
d_gene: .
abundance: few
len: 12
v_gene: TRBV6-1
CDR3aa: CASSDSGYEQYF
CDR3nt: TGTGCCAGCAGTGATTCTGGGTACGAGCAGTACTTC

j_gene: TRBJ2-3
d_gene: TRBD2
abundance: few
len: 17
v_gene: TRBV28
CDR3aa: CASSLQGLGLPTDTQYF
CDR3nt: TGTGCCAGCAGTTTACAGGGACTAGGCTTGCCCACAGATACGCAGTATTTT

j_gene: TRBJ2-7
d_gene: .
abundance: many
len: 15
v_gene: TRBV10-3
CDR3aa: CAISRLEDSSYEQYF
CDR3nt: TGTGCCATCAGCCGATTGGAAGACAGCTCCTACGAGCAGTACTTC

j_gene: TRBJ2-7
d_gene: .
abundance: few
len: 13
v_gene: TRBV12-3/TRBV12-4
CDR3aa: CASSFGRSDEQYF
CDR3nt: TGTGCCAGCAGTTTCGGCCGGAGCGACGAGCAGTACTTC

j_gene: TRBJ2-7
d_gene: .
abundance: many
len: 14
v_gene: TRBV5-1
CDR3aa: CASSLDGTGYEQYF
CDR3nt: TGCGCCAGCAGCTTGGACGGTACAGGCTACGAGCAGTACTTC

j_gene: TRBJ2-2
d_gene: .
abundance: many
len: 17
v_gene: TRBV6-5
CDR3aa: CASSYLRQVGGTGELFF
CDR3nt: TGTGCCAGCAGTTACCTACGACAGGTGGGGGGTACCGGGGAGCTGTTTTTT

j_gene: TRBJ2-2
d_gene: .
abundance: many
len: 12
v_gene: TRBV10-2
CDR3aa: CASSAAFGELFF
CDR3nt: TGCGCCAGCAGTGCAGCGTTCGGGGAGCTGTTTTTT

j_gene: TRBJ2-7
d_gene: TRBD1
abundance: many
len: 14
v_gene: TRBV20-1
CDR3aa: CSAEAGTGYDEQYF
CDR3nt: TGCAGTGCAGAGGCCGGGACAGGGTATGACGAGCAGTACTTC

j_gene: TRBJ2-1
d_gene: .
abundance: many
len: 15
v_gene: TRBV5-6
CDR3aa: CASGRRGVNYNEQFF
CDR3nt: TGTGCCAGCGGACGCAGAGGGGTAAACTACAATGAGCAGTTCTTC

j_gene: TRBJ1-4
d_gene: .
abundance: few
len: 15
v_gene: TRBV12-3/TRBV12-4
CDR3aa: CASSLEGFLDEKLFF
CDR3nt: TGTGCCAGCAGTTTAGAGGGATTCTTAGATGAAAAACTGTTTTTT

j_gene: TRBJ1-5
d_gene: TRBD1
abundance: .
len: 16
v_gene: TRBV6-6
CDR3aa: CASSFNRDRGNQPQHF
CDR3nt: TGTGCCAGCAGTTTTAACCGGGACAGGGGCAATCAGCCCCAGCATTTT

j_gene: TRBJ2-3
d_gene: TRBD2
abundance: .
len: 18
v_gene: TRBV10-3
CDR3aa: CAISESTSAFGFRDTQYF
CDR3nt: TGTGCCATCAGTGAGTCAACTAGCGCGTTTGGGTTTAGGGATACGCAGTATTTT

j_gene: TRBJ2-7
d_gene: .
abundance: many
len: 13
v_gene: TRBV20-1
CDR3aa: CSARDGKSYEQYF
CDR3nt: TGCAGTGCTAGAGATGGGAAGTCCTACGAGCAGTACTTC

j_gene: TRBJ2-7
d_gene: .
abundance: many
len: 12
v_gene: TRBV19
CDR3aa: CASTGTDYEQYF
CDR3nt: TGTGCCAGTACCGGGACGGACTACGAGCAGTACTTC

j_gene: TRBJ2-2
d_gene: .
abundance: many
len: 16
v_gene: TRBV12-3/TRBV12-4
CDR3aa: CASSLRSGGNTGELFF
CDR3nt: TGTGCCAGCAGTTTAAGGTCCGGGGGGAACACCGGGGAGCTGTTTTTT

j_gene: TRBJ1-6
d_gene: .
abundance: many
len: 14
v_gene: TRBV7-9
CDR3aa: CASNEGGYNSPLHF
CDR3nt: TGTGCCAGCAACGAGGGAGGGTATAATTCACCCCTCCACTTT

j_gene: TRBJ2-5
d_gene: TRBD2
abundance: many
len: 14
v_gene: TRBV6-1
CDR3aa: CASSKAGVVETQYF
CDR3nt: TGTGCCAGCAGTAAAGCGGGGGTCGTCGAGACCCAGTACTTC

j_gene: TRBJ1-1
d_gene: .
abundance: many
len: 14
v_gene: TRBV3-1
CDR3aa: CASMEGFMNTEAFF
CDR3nt: TGTGCCAGCATGGAGGGATTCATGAACACTGAAGCTTTCTTT

j_gene: TRBJ2-2
d_gene: .
abundance: many
len: 15
v_gene: TRBV29-1
CDR3aa: CSVVLFLSNTGELFF
CDR3nt: TGCAGCGTTGTGCTTTTTTTGAGCAACACCGGGGAGCTGTTTTTT

j_gene: TRBJ1-1
d_gene: .
abundance: .
len: 16
v_gene: TRBV9
CDR3aa: CASSVGGGPLNTEAFF
CDR3nt: TGTGCCAGCAGCGTAGGTGGTGGCCCGCTGAACACTGAAGCTTTCTTT

j_gene: TRBJ2-2
d_gene: TRBD1
abundance: many
len: 18
v_gene: TRBV3-1
CDR3aa: CASSQRALGTANTGELFF
CDR3nt: TGTGCCAGCAGCCAACGGGCTCTTGGGACAGCGAACACCGGGGAGCTGTTTTTT

j_gene: TRBJ1-2
d_gene: TRBD1
abundance: many
len: 15
v_gene: TRBV20-1
CDR3aa: CSADSWDSSFYGYTF
CDR3nt: TGCAGTGCCGACTCCTGGGACAGTTCTTTCTATGGCTACACCTTC

j_gene: TRBJ1-2
d_gene: TRBD1
abundance: many
len: 14
v_gene: TRBV20-1
CDR3aa: CSAGRDSYNYGYTF
CDR3nt: TGCAGTGCCGGCCGGGACAGCTACAACTATGGCTACACCTTC

j_gene: TRBJ1-1
d_gene: .
abundance: many
len: 16
v_gene: TRBV28
CDR3aa: CASTIHRGGMNTEAFF
CDR3nt: TGTGCCAGCACCATTCATAGGGGAGGGATGAACACTGAAGCTTTCTTT

j_gene: TRBJ2-1
d_gene: .
abundance: many
len: 15
v_gene: TRBV5-1
CDR3aa: CASSSKKIKDNEQFF
CDR3nt: TGCGCCAGCAGCTCCAAGAAAATAAAAGACAATGAGCAGTTCTTC

j_gene: TRBJ2-4
d_gene: .
abundance: many
len: 16
v_gene: TRBV13
CDR3aa: CASSPDLSFTKNIQYF
CDR3nt: TGTGCCAGCAGCCCTGATTTGAGTTTCACCAAAAACATTCAGTACTTC

j_gene: TRBJ1-4
d_gene: .
abundance: many
len: 16
v_gene: TRBV3-1
CDR3aa: CASSQAWTVQYEKLFF
CDR3nt: TGTGCCAGCAGCCAAGCCTGGACCGTTCAATATGAAAAACTGTTTTTT

j_gene: TRBJ2-3
d_gene: .
abundance: .
len: 14
v_gene: TRBV20-1
CDR3aa: CSARYGGRTDTQYF
CDR3nt: TGCAGTGCTAGATACGGGGGGCGCACAGATACGCAGTATTTT

j_gene: TRBJ2-7
d_gene: TRBD2
abundance: .
len: 15
v_gene: TRBV12-3/TRBV12-4
CDR3aa: CASIPDGFWGGEQYF
CDR3nt: TGTGCCAGCATTCCAGACGGATTTTGGGGGGGCGAGCAGTACTTC

j_gene: TRBJ1-2
d_gene: TRBD1
abundance: many
len: 15
v_gene: TRBV15
CDR3aa: CATSRGGQGTIGYTF
CDR3nt: TGTGCCACCAGCAGAGGCGGACAGGGGACTATCGGCTACACCTTC

j_gene: TRBJ1-5
d_gene: .
abundance: .
len: 14
v_gene: TRBV12-3/TRBV12-4
CDR3aa: CASSLSGGNQPQHF
CDR3nt: TGTGCCAGCAGTTTATCGGGCGGGAATCAGCCCCAGCATTTT

j_gene: TRBJ2-4
d_gene: TRBD2
abundance: .
len: 15
v_gene: TRBV5-4
CDR3aa: CASSLARGVENIQYF
CDR3nt: TGTGCCAGCAGCTTGGCCCGGGGGGTAGAGAACATTCAGTACTTC

j_gene: TRBJ1-5
d_gene: .
abundance: many
len: 15
v_gene: TRBV9
CDR3aa: CASSPQGNSNQPQHF
CDR3nt: TGTGCCAGCAGCCCCCAGGGGAATAGCAATCAGCCCCAGCATTTT

j_gene: TRBJ2-5
d_gene: TRBD2
abundance: few
len: 15
v_gene: TRBV12-3/TRBV12-4
CDR3aa: CASSRGLAGQETQYF
CDR3nt: TGTGCCAGCAGCAGGGGACTAGCGGGGCAAGAGACCCAGTACTTC

j_gene: TRBJ2-3
d_gene: .
abundance: many
len: 15
v_gene: TRBV5-1
CDR3aa: CASSLPTLSTDTQYF
CDR3nt: TGCGCCAGCAGCTTACCTACACTTAGCACAGATACGCAGTATTTT

j_gene: TRBJ1-5
d_gene: TRBD1
abundance: many
len: 14
v_gene: TRBV29-1
CDR3aa: CSVAPGQGNQPQHF
CDR3nt: TGCAGCGTTGCACCGGGACAGGGAAATCAGCCCCAGCATTTT

j_gene: TRBJ1-4
d_gene: .
abundance: few
len: 16
v_gene: TRBV27
CDR3aa: CASRVNGGQGNEKLFF
CDR3nt: TGTGCCAGCAGAGTTAATGGGGGGCAGGGTAATGAAAAACTGTTTTTT

j_gene: TRBJ1-2
d_gene: .
abundance: many
len: 15
v_gene: TRBV7-2
CDR3aa: CASSLASPGVHGYTF
CDR3nt: TGTGCCAGCAGCTTAGCCTCGCCAGGGGTACATGGCTACACCTTC

j_gene: TRBJ1-1
d_gene: .
abundance: many
len: 14
v_gene: TRBV2
CDR3aa: CASSDMGFDTEAFF
CDR3nt: TGTGCCAGCAGTGATATGGGATTTGACACTGAAGCTTTCTTT

j_gene: TRBJ2-7
d_gene: .
abundance: many
len: 14
v_gene: TRBV19
CDR3aa: CASSPPPPTYEQYF
CDR3nt: TGTGCCAGTAGTCCCCCCCCACCAACTTACGAGCAGTACTTC

j_gene: TRBJ1-4
d_gene: .
abundance: .
len: 13
v_gene: TRBV15
CDR3aa: CATSRDRIEKLFF
CDR3nt: TGTGCCACCAGCAGAGATAGGATTGAAAAACTGTTTTTT

j_gene: TRBJ1-1
d_gene: TRBD1
abundance: many
len: 14
v_gene: TRBV6-2/TRBV6-3
CDR3aa: CASSPPRGRTEAFF
CDR3nt: TGTGCCAGCAGTCCGCCCAGGGGGCGGACTGAAGCTTTCTTT

j_gene: TRBJ1-2
d_gene: .
abundance: few
len: 18
v_gene: TRBV9
CDR3aa: CASRPLNDARTERSGYTF
CDR3nt: TGTGCCAGCCGCCCCTTGAATGATGCGAGAACGGAGAGGAGTGGCTACACCTTC

j_gene: TRBJ2-7
d_gene: .
abundance: .
len: 16
v_gene: TRBV18
CDR3aa: CASSPPSTSADYEQYF
CDR3nt: TGTGCCAGCTCACCACCGTCCACCTCGGCTGATTACGAGCAGTACTTC